One and the same sample provided the 26 T cell receptor beta chains below, sequenced in a study of T cell repertoires in cytomegalovirus infection (dated by TCRdb to about 2019). In the paper's terms, the treatment or condition label means: in vitro stimulation with specific CMV peptide epitopes to enrich CMV-specific T cells. Sequencing was carried out with an Illumina HiSeq 1500. TCRdb trimmed the raw reads at Q25, called clones with MiXCR and kept productive beta chains. Rows with a matching CDR3 protein are joined into one entry that keeps the most common DNA and genes. This sample comprises 100,000 to 150,000 distinct CDR3 sequences, approximately 30% of them detected only once. The ten largest account for under 70% of the sample. Their recognized antigens are unknown. The material sequenced was CD8+ T cells from cultured PBMCs, taken from culture after CMV antigen stimulation. These receptors all come from a human donor in good health (CMV status not recorded). Some clones in this sample may be carry-over from other donors' samples.

Note on this clonotype: A read error may be the cause here, since a much bigger clone is one base away. The rearrangement joins TRBV11-2 to TRBJ2-1; tentatively, D is TRBD2 (6 bases). The CDR3 is made up of 14 amino acids. Germline-derived CDR1 and CDR2 are SGHAT and FQNNGV. CDR3 protein: CTSSSSVLIDEQFF. CDR3 sequence (DNA): TGTACCAGCAGCTCTAGCGTTTTGATAGATGAGCAGTTCTTC.

This clonotype was seen a handful of times. The chain uses TRBV6-6 and TRBJ2-5, with 9 bases aligning to TRBD2. The J segment lost 5 bases and the V segment lost 5 bases, leaving 6 bases of the junction unmatched. Germline CDR1 and CDR2: MNHNY and SVGAGI (reference sequence). CDR3 length: 14 residues. The CDR3: CASSRLAVGETQYF. Written as DNA, the CDR3 is TGTGCCAGCAGTCGACTAGCGGTGGGGGAGACCCAGTACTTC.

The CDR3 DNA follows: TGTGCCAGCAGGCCCGGGGGGTACACAGATACGCAGTATTTT. As protein: CASRPGGYTDTQYF. This sequence joins TRBV28 and TRBJ2-3; 7 bases are a match to TRBD2. Trimming removed 6 bases from V and 2 bases from J; junction bases left unmatched: 5. Germline V lookup: CDR1 MDHEN, CDR2 SYDVKM. The length of the CDR3 is 14 residues. Full variable domain (missing parts from reference TRBV28 and TRBJ2-3): DVKVTQSSRYLVKRTGEKVFLECVQDMDHENMFWYRQDPGLGLRLIYFSYDVKMKEKGDIPEGYSVSREKKERFSLILESASTNQTSMYLCASRPGGYTDTQYFGPGTRLTVL.

The chain uses TRBV27 and TRBJ2-5; D remains ambiguous. The CDR3 covers 12 residues. V lost 4 bases to trimming and J lost 4 bases, with 7 bases between them. CDR1 and CDR2 from the germline V gene are MNHEY and SMNVEV (reference sequence). The CDR3 loop reads CASSSPPETQYF. CDR3 bases: TGTGCCAGCAGTTCACCCCCAGAGACCCAGTACTTC.

This clonotype was counted many times. The chain has TRBV7-3 and TRBJ1-1; TRBD1 is a possible D gene (5 bases). The CDR3 loop spans 14 amino acids. Trimming removed 2 bases at V and 0 bases at J, with 7 bases between. Germline V gene lookup returns CDR1 SGHTA and CDR2 FQGTGA. CDR3: CASSLGTVNTEAFF. CDR3 in DNA: TGTGCCAGCAGCTTAGGGACGGTGAACACTGAAGCTTTCTTT.

The chain links TRBV13 to TRBJ1-2; D is unclear. CDR1 and CDR2 (germline): PRHDT, FYEKMQ (reference sequence). The CDR3 is made up of 13 amino acids. V was shortened by 10 bases and J by 4 bases, with 16 bases between the two germline ends. CDR3 nucleotide sequence: TGTGCCACCAAACCCCCGGGCAGCTATGGCTACACCTTC. This encodes CATKPPGSYGYTF.

There are a few counts of this clonotype. This chain uses TRBV6-1 with TRBJ2-7; the D gene is possibly TRBD2 (6 bases). Germline V gives CDR1 MNHNS, CDR2 SASEGT. The CDR3 sequence is 13 residues long. Between the trimmed V and J ends, which lost 3 bases and 4 bases, there was a span of 10 bases. The CDR3 sequence is CASSEGDSYEQYF. In DNA, the CDR3 is TGTGCCAGCAGTGAGGGGGACTCATACGAGCAGTACTTC.

This clonotype was seen only a few times. The rearrangement joins TRBV6-2 or TRBV6-3 to TRBJ2-7; 7 bases are shared with TRBD1. The V gene end was trimmed by 6 bases and the J gene end by 3 bases; junction bases not matched to a gene: 5. CDR3 length: 13 residues. Germline V gene sequence: CDR1 MNHEY, CDR2 SVGEGT. CDR3 region: CASSRQGYYEQYF. Here the CDR3 DNA reads TGTGCCAGCAGCCGACAGGGCTACTACGAGCAGTACTTC.

V is TRBV2 and J is TRBJ1-1; D possibly corresponds to TRBD1 (5 bases). Trimming pared 9 bases from V and 1 base from J, leaving 9 bases between. The CDR3 totals 12 residues. Germline V gives CDR1 SNHLY, CDR2 FYNNEI. The CDR3 region is CASGGENTEAFF. CDR3 DNA sequence: TGTGCCAGTGGAGGGGAGAACACTGAAGCTTTCTTT.

V usage is TRBV20-1 and J usage is TRBJ1-2, with TRBD1 matching 10 bases. CDR1 is DFQATT, CDR2 SNEGSKA, per germline (reference sequence). The CDR3 is 16 amino acids. Trimming took 2 bases from V and 0 from J; bases not matched to a gene: 6. The CDR3 here is CSARKGDRGANYGYTF. CDR3 in DNA: TGCAGTGCTAGAAAGGGGGACAGGGGAGCTAACTATGGCTACACCTTC.

This clonotype appeared a single time. The V call is TRBV6-8, the J call TRBJ1-2; possibly TRBD1 for D (5 bases). The V end was cut by 2 bases, the J end by 8 bases, with 12 bases between. Germline-derived CDR1 and CDR2 are MNHGY and SAAAGT. The CDR3 totals 13 residues. CDR3 residues: CASSYREGRGYTF. CDR3 nucleotide sequence: TGTGCCAGCAGTTACAGGGAGGGGCGCGGCTACACCTTC.

The sample holds a few counts of this clonotype. The CDR3 is CASGDSTTDTQYF. The CDR3, as DNA: TGTGCCAGTGGGGACTCCACCACAGATACGCAGTATTTT. The rearrangement joins TRBV19 to TRBJ2-3; D is perhaps TRBD2 (6 bases). The germline V gene encodes CDR1 LNHDA and CDR2 SQIVND (reference sequence). Trimming took 8 bases from V and 2 from J, leaving 11 bases between them. This CDR3 has 13 amino acids.

This chain uses TRBV7-9 with TRBJ2-3; D might be TRBD1 or TRBD2, each matching 5 bases. V lost 5 bases and J 2 bases, leaving 20 bases between the germline ends. The CDR3 is made up of 17 amino acids. The V gene's germline CDR1 is SEHNR and CDR2 FQNEAQ (reference sequence). CDR3 nucleotide sequence: TGTGCCAGCAGCAGCAGCGGACGGGACCGCTACACAGATACGCAGTATTTT. Translated: CASSSSGRDRYTDTQYF. Combining the CDR3 with reference TRBV7-9 and TRBJ2-3 gives the whole variable domain DTGVSQNPRHKITKRGQNVTFRCDPISEHNRLYWYRQTLGQGPEFLTYFQNEAQLEKSRLLSDRFSAERPKGSFSTLEIQRTEQGDSAMYLCASSSSGRDRYTDTQYFGPGTRLTVL.

The chain carries TRBV7-9 and TRBJ2-3; D call uncertain. The CDR3 is made up of 12 amino acids. Trimming pared 7 bases from V and 1 base from J, leaving 6 bases between. Germline loops: CDR1 SEHNR, CDR2 FQNEAQ (reference sequence). The CDR3 here is CASTLGTDTQYF. The CDR3 DNA is TGTGCCAGCACTTTGGGCACAGATACGCAGTATTTT. Together with reference TRBV7-9 and TRBJ2-3, the CDR3 gives the full variable domain: DTGVSQNPRHKITKRGQNVTFRCDPISEHNRLYWYRQTLGQGPEFLTYFQNEAQLEKSRLLSDRFSAERPKGSFSTLEIQRTEQGDSAMYLCASTLGTDTQYFGPGTRLTVL.

In this sample, this clonotype turned up many times. The chain links TRBV7-2 to TRBJ1-5, with D tentatively TRBD1 (6 bases). The V and J ends lost 2 bases and 0 bases respectively, with 8 bases between them. The CDR3 consists of 15 residues. CDR1 is SGHTA, CDR2 FQGNSA, per germline. The DNA for the CDR3 is TGTGCCAGCAGCTTACAGGGGACTAGCAATCAGCCCCAGCATTTT. This gives the protein CASSLQGTSNQPQHF.

This clonotype turned up a few times. The chain links TRBV27 to TRBJ1-2; D is unresolved. V was trimmed by 0 bases and J by 6 bases, leaving 8 bases between them. The CDR3 is 13 amino acids. Germline CDR1 reads MNHEY; CDR2 reads SMNVEV (reference sequence). The CDR3 spells CASSLSEVHGYTF. DNA of the CDR3: TGTGCCAGCAGTTTATCGGAGGTCCATGGCTACACCTTC.

The chain uses TRBV2 and TRBJ1-2; TRBD1 might be the D (5 bases). V shed 2 bases and J shed 0 bases, with 7 bases lying between them. The CDR3 loop spans 14 amino acids. In germline, CDR1 is SNHLY, CDR2 FYNNEI. The CDR3 region has the DNA TGTGCCAGCAGTGAATGGGGGGCTAACTATGGCTACACCTTC. Residues: CASSEWGANYGYTF.

The sample holds a few counts of this clonotype. The genes are TRBV11-2 and TRBJ2-7, with D perhaps matching TRBD1 or TRBD2 (5 bases each). This CDR3 contains 14 residues. Germline lookup yields CDR1 SGHAT and CDR2 FQNNGV. Trimming stripped 8 bases from V and 3 bases from J, with 17 bases between. The chain's CDR3 is CASDAGSSYYEQYF. CDR3 DNA sequence: TGTGCCAGCGACGCAGGGAGCTCCTACTACGAGCAGTACTTC.

This clonotype was recorded many times. This chain's CDR3 is CASSLAGNSDTQYF. The CDR3, as DNA: TGTGCCAGCAGCTTAGCAGGAAATTCAGATACGCAGTATTTT. V and J are TRBV7-6 and TRBJ2-3; no definite D call. The CDR3 runs to 14 residues. Trimming shortened V by 0 bases and J by 4 bases, and 8 bases separated the two germline ends. Germline V lookup: CDR1 SGHVS, CDR2 FNYEAQ.

The chain has TRBV6-5 and TRBJ2-2, with 7 bases aligning to TRBD2. The V gene's germline CDR1 is MNHEY and CDR2 SVGAGI. There are 13 residues in the CDR3. V shed 2 bases, J shed 7 bases, and the junction held 1 base outside the gene matches. The CDR3 sequence: CASSYGRGGELFF. CDR3 in DNA: TGTGCCAGCAGTTACGGGAGGGGCGGGGAGCTGTTTTTT.

Only a few counts were recorded for this clonotype. The V call is TRBV7-2, the J call TRBJ1-1; TRBD1 matches at 9 bases. CDR3 size: 14 residues. The junction had 4 bases not matched to a gene; V was cut back by 5 bases and J by 3 bases. Germline CDR1 and CDR2: SGHTA and FQGNSA. CDR3 DNA: TGTGCCAGCAGCCTTAGGGACAGGGACACTGAAGCTTTCTTT. It is translated as CASSLRDRDTEAFF.

This clonotype has more than one count but fewer than ten. The genes are TRBV11-2 and TRBJ2-1; the match to TRBD1 covers 7 bases. Germline V CDR1 and CDR2: SGHAT, FQNNGV. With V trimmed by 0 bases and J by 2 bases, 7 bases remained unmatched. CDR3 length equals 17 residues. This CDR3 is CASSLETGLRTYNEQFF. In DNA, the CDR3 is TGTGCCAGCAGCTTAGAGACAGGGTTAAGGACCTACAATGAGCAGTTCTTC.

This clonotype was counted many times. The rearrangement links TRBV20-1 to TRBJ1-4; the D gene is possibly TRBD1 (5 bases). In germline, CDR1 is DFQATT, CDR2 SNEGSKA (reference sequence). V was trimmed by 0 bases and J by 7 bases, leaving 15 bases between them. The CDR3 runs to 15 residues. CDR3 sequence: CSARDLAGTGEKLFF. Here the CDR3 DNA reads TGCAGTGCTAGAGATTTAGCCGGGACCGGTGAAAAACTGTTTTTT.

This clonotype was counted between two and nine times. The genes are TRBV18 and TRBJ2-1; 7 positions agree with TRBD1. Germline V gene lookup returns CDR1 KGHSH and CDR2 LQKENI. This CDR3 spans 15 amino acids. Trimming removed 3 bases from V and 4 bases from J; junction bases left unmatched: 6. CDR3 residues: CASSPTGLPYNEQFF. CDR3 DNA: TGTGCCAGCTCACCGACAGGGCTTCCTTACAATGAGCAGTTCTTC.

The chain is built from TRBV12-5 and TRBJ2-7; D gene unclear. V lost 4 bases and J 3 bases, leaving 13 bases between the germline ends. The CDR3 totals 14 residues. CDR1 is LGHNT, CDR2 FRNRAP, per germline. This CDR3 reads CASGSSVSDYEQYF. CDR3 sequence (DNA): TGTGCTAGTGGTTCCTCAGTTTCGGACTACGAGCAGTACTTC.

The rearrangement links TRBV6-6 to TRBJ2-7; the D gene is possibly TRBD2 (5 bases). Germline CDR1 reads MNHNY; CDR2 reads SVGAGI (reference sequence). The ends were cut back, 5 bases at V and 2 bases at J, with 22 bases in the middle. The length of the CDR3 is 17 residues. The CDR3 DNA sequence: TGTGCCAGCAGTGATCATTTAGCGACCGTATCTACCTACGAGCAGTACTTC. As protein: CASSDHLATVSTYEQYF.